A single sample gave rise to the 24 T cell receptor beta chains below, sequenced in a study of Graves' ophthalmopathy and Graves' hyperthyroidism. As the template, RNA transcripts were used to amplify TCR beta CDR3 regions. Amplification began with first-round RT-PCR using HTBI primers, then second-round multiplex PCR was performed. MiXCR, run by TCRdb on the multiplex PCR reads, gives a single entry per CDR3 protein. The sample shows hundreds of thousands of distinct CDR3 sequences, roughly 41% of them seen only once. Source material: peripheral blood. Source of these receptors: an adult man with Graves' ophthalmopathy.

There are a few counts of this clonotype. The CDR3 DNA reads as TGCGCCAGCAGCTTGGTCCTAGCGGGAGCCCACGAGCAGTACTTC. This encodes CASSLVLAGAHEQYF. The chain combines TRBV5-1 with TRBJ2-7; TRBD2 matches 10 bases. J gave up 5 bases and V 0 bases, and 5 bases lay outside the gene matches. Looked up from germline, CDR1 is SGHRS and CDR2 is YFSETQ. The CDR3 has 15 amino acids.

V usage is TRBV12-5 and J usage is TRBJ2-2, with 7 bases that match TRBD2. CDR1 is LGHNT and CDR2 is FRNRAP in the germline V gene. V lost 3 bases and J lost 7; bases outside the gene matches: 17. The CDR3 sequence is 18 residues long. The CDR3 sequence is CASGFQGVRRELNGELFF. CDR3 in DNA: TGTGCTAGTGGTTTCCAAGGCGTTAGGCGGGAGTTGAACGGGGAGCTGTTTTTT.

As DNA, the CDR3 is TGTGCCAGCAGCTTAGAATGGTCTCCCCTCTCTGAAGCTTTCTTT. The encoded protein is CASSLEWSPLSEAFF. This rearrangement joins TRBV7-8 to TRBJ1-1, with D uncertain. With 1 base removed from V and 6 bases from J, the gap between germline ends came to 15 bases. Germline CDR1 and CDR2: SGHVS and FQNEAQ. The CDR3 consists of 15 residues.

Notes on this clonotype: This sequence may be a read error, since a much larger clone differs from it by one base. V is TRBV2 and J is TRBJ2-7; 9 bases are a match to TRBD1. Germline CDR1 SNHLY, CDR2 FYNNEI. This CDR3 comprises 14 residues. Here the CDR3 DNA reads TGTGCCAGCAGTTTGGACAGGGGTGCGTACGAGCAGTGCTTC. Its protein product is CASSLDRGAYEQCF.

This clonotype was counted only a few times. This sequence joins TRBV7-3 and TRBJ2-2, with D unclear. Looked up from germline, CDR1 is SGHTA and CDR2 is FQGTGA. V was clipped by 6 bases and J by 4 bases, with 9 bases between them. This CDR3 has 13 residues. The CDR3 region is CASSGLGTGELFF. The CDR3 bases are TGTGCCAGCAGTGGGCTCGGCACCGGGGAGCTGTTTTTT.

CDR3: CASSPRFTGQETQYF. CDR3 bases: TGTGCCAGCAGCCCGAGGTTCACAGGGCAAGAGACCCAGTACTTC. The chain carries TRBV7-4 and TRBJ2-5; tentatively, D is TRBD1 (6 bases). Trimming pared 5 bases from V and 2 bases from J, leaving 15 bases between. Germline values: CDR1 SGHVT, CDR2 SQSDAQ. The CDR3 loop spans 15 amino acids.

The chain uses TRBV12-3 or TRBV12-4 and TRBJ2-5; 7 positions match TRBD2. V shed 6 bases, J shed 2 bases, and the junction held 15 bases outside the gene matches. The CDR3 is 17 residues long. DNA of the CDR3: TGTGCCAGCAGCCCTGAGGGAGGGAGCGCACGACAAGAGACCCAGTACTTC. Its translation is CASSPEGGSARQETQYF.

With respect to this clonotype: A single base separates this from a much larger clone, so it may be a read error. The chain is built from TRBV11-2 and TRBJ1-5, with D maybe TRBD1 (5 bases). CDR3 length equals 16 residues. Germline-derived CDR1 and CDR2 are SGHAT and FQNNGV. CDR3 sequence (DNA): TGTGCCGGCAGTGAAGCGGGAGGGGATACCGATCAGCCCCAGCATTTT. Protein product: CAGSEAGGDTDQPQHF.

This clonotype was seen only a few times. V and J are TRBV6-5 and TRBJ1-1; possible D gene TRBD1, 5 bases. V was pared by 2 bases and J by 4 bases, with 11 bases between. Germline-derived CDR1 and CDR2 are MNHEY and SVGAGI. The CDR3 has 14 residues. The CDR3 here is CASSYGGEGTEAFF. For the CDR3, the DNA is TGTGCCAGCAGTTACGGGGGGGAAGGCACTGAAGCTTTCTTT.

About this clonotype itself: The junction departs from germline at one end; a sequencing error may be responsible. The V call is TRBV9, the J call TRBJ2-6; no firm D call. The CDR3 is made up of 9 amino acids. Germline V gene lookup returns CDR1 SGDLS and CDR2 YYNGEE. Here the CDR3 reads CASSVGSGF. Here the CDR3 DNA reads TGTGCCAGCAGCGTTGGCTCGGGTTTC.

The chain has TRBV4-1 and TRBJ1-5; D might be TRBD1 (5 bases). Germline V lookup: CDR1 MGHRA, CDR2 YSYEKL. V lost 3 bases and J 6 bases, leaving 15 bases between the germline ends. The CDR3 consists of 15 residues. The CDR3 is CASSQEDTLGQPQHF. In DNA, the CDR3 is TGCGCCAGCAGCCAGGAGGACACCCTGGGTCAGCCCCAGCATTTT.

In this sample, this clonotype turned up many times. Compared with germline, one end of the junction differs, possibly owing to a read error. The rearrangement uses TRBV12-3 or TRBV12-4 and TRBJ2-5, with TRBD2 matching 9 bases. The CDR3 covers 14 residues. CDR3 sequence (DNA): TGTGCCAGCACCATAGGGCTAGCGGGGACCCTCCAGGACTTC. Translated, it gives CASTIGLAGTLQDF.

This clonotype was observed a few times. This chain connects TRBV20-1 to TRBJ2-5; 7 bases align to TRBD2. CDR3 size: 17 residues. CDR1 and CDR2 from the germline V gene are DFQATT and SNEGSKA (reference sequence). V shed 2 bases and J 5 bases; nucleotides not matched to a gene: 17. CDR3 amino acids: CSARYPQRGFEFETQYF. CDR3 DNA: TGCAGTGCTAGATACCCCCAGCGGGGCTTTGAGTTTGAGACCCAGTACTTC.

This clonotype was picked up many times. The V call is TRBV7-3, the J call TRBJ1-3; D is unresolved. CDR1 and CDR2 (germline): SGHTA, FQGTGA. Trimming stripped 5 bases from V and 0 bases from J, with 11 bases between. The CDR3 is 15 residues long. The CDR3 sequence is CASSAGESSGNTIYF. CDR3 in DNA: TGTGCCAGCAGCGCCGGGGAGAGCTCTGGAAACACCATATATTTT.

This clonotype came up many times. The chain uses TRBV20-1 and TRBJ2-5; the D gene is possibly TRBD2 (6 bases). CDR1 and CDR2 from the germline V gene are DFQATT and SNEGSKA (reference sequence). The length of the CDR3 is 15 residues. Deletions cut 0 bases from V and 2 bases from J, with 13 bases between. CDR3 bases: TGCAGTGCTAGAGATCGGGGGACGGCTCAAGAGACCCAGTACTTC. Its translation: CSARDRGTAQETQYF.

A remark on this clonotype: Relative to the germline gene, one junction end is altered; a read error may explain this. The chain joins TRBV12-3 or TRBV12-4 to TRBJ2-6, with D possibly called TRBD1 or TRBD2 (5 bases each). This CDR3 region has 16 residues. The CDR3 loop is CASSAGTFSGANILTF. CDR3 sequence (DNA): TGTGCCAGCAGTGCCGGGACCTTCTCTGGGGCCAACATCCTGACTTTC.

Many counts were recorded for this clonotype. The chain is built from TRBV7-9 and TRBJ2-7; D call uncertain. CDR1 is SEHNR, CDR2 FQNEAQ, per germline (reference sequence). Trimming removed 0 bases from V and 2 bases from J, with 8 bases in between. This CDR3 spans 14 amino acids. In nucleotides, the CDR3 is TGTGCCAGCAGCTTAGCCGCCCGGACCTACGAGCAGTACTTC. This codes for CASSLAARTYEQYF.

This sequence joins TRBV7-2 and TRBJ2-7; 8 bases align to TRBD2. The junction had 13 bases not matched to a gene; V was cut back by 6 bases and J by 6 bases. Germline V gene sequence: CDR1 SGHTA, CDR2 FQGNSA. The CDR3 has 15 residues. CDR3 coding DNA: TGTGCCAGCAGGCCTCGGGGAGCGGGAGTTGGCGAGCAGTACTTC. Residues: CASRPRGAGVGEQYF.

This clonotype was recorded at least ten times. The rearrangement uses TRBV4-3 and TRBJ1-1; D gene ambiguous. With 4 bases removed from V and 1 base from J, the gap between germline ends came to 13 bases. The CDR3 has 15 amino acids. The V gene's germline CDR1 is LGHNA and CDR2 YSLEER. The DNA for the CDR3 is TGCGCCAGCAGCCCCCCTGGAGCAGGGAACACTGAAGCTTTCTTT. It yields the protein CASSPPGAGNTEAFF.

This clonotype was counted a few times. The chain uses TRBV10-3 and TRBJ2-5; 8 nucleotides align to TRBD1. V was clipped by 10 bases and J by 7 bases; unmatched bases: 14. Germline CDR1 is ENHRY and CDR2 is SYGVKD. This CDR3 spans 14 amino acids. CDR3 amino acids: CASTGQGALWTQYF. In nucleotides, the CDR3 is TGTGCCAGCACGGGTCAGGGGGCTTTGTGGACCCAGTACTTC.

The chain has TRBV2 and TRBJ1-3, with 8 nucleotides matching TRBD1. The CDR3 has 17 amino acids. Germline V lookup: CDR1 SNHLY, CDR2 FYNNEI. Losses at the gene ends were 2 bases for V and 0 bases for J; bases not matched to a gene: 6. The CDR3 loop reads CASSEIRQGSSGNTIYF. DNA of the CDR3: TGTGCCAGCAGTGAAATACGACAGGGGAGCTCTGGAAACACCATATATTTT. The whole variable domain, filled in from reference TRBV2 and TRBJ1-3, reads EPEVTQTPSHQVTQMGQEVILRCVPISNHLYFYWYRQILGQKVEFLVSFYNNEISEKSEIFDDQFSVERPDGSNFTLKIRSTKLEDSAMYFCASSEIRQGSSGNTIYFGEGSWLTVV.

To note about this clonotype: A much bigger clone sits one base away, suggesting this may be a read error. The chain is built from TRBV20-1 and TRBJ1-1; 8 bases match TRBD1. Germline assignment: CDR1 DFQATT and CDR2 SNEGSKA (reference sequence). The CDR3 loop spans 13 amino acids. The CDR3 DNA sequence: TGCAATGGTTCCGGGACAGGGAACACTGAAGCTTTCTTT. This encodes CNGSGTGNTEAFF.

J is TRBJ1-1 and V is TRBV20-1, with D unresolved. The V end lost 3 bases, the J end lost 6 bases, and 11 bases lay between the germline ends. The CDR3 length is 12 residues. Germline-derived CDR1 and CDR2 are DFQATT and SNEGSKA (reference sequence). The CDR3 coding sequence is TGCAGTGCTAGCGGAAGCCCCCCTGAAGCTTTCTTT. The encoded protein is CSASGSPPEAFF.

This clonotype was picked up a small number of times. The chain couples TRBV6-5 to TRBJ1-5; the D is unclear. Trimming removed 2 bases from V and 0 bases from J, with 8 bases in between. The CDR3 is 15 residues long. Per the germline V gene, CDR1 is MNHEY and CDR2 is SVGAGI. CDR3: CASSYAANSNQPQHF. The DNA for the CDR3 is TGTGCCAGCAGTTACGCCGCTAATAGCAATCAGCCCCAGCATTTT.